One T cell receptor (beta chain) is described in this entry. V lost 5 bases to trimming and J lost 5 bases, with 15 bases between them. The CDR3 covers 14 residues. Germline CDR1 SSHAT, CDR2 FNYEAQ (reference sequence). This sample stems from a study of blood T cell repertoires in COVID-19. Study background: PBMCs, B-cell-depleted T cells, or T cells provided the cDNA or gDNA that made up the material.

Original processing notes: Cell counts per sample came from amplifying reference gene primers. The method was immunoSEQ multiplex PCR; TCRdb's version includes in-frame clones alone and lacks a portion of them. The DNA gave D and trimming, while V, J and clone size come from that table. The data hold 350,000 or so clones, with approximately 89% observed a single time. This TCR derives from a woman aged 60 to 75 with COVID-19, enrolled during active disease. The material sequenced was peripheral blood. The chain is built from TRBV7-7 and TRBJ2-5; tentatively, D is TRBD2 (5 bases). The CDR3 coding sequence is TGTGCCAGCAGCCCCGGGCCTAGCATGGAGACCCAGTACTTC. Its protein is CASSPGPSMETQYF.